In this sample, the clone carrying this T cell receptor beta chain turned up a few times. Purities in excess of 98% were seen in all sorted populations. The ends were cut back, 4 bases at V and 1 base at J, with 14 bases in the middle. This CDR3 has 15 residues. CDR1 is SGHAT, CDR2 FQNNGV, per germline. The entirety of the isolated RNA underwent reverse transcription, so expressed TCRB transcripts were sequenced. For naive, central memory and regulatory T cell samples, reads averaged roughly 3.6 million. This table comes from immunoSEQ multiplex PCR, and its TCRdb copy is limited to in-frame clones, with some not included. The sample comprises around 430,000 clones, around 30% of which are singletons, and more than 0.055% rests with the top ten. The entry originates in a study of beta chain features in type 1 diabetes. The wider study: No patient-donor differences in age, gender, total cells or subset yield.

The sequenced sample consisted of naive CD4+ T cells from blood. This receptor was taken from a man younger than 35 in good health. This chain links TRBV11-2 with TRBJ2-7; D not resolved. In DNA, the CDR3 is TGTGCCAGCAGCTCCGTCTCTGGCGTATCCTACGAGCAGTACTTC. It yields the protein CASSSVSGVSYEQYF.